The T cell receptor beta chain described here comes from a study of cytomegalovirus exposure and HLA in healthy donors. Study information: The 120 or so validation repertoires and the roughly 700 first-cohort repertoires shared a platform, a later analysis reported.

Measured with immunoSEQ multiplex PCR; TCRdb has only the in-frame clones, and not every one. In the table there are 100,000 to 150,000 clones, about 96% of which are singletons. CDR3 length equals 13 residues. Germline V CDR1 and CDR2: ENHRY, SYGVKD. Trimming left V 10 bases short and J 2 bases short, with 14 bases between. Sequencing was carried out using PBMCs. This TCR was sampled from a man aged 18 to 30 in good health and CMV-seronegative. This chain connects TRBV10-3 to TRBJ1-1; D not certain. The CDR3 DNA reads TGTGCCACCTCCGAGGGCCAAAACACTGAAGCTTTCTTT. Its protein is CATSEGQNTEAFF.